The sequence of this T cell receptor (beta chain) was determined in a study of T-cell reconstitution after alpha-beta-depleted transplantation in children (dated by TCRdb to about 2016). Background on the whole study: T-cell immune reconstitution after TCRalphabeta/CD19-depleted allogeneic hematopoietic cell transplantation in children was quantitatively tracked in the study by means of TCR repertoire profiling.

The library was built by means of PCR. Sequenced using an Illumina HiSeq 2500. Molecular barcoding was employed in the preparation of TCR libraries, with unique molecular identifiers being used to normalize TCRbeta repertoire quantification. Through fastp at Q25 and MiXCR, TCRdb rebuilt clones from the public reads, retaining in-frame beta chains. Rows are unified per CDR3 protein, each entry keeping the most common DNA and genes. This sample has around 960,000 distinct CDR3 sequences in its table, and around 30% of those were observed once. Jointly, the top ten make up over 25% of the sample. The treatment or condition label of this sample denotes: allogeneic hematopoietic cell transplantation with graft depleted of TCRalphabeta T cells and CD19 B cells. The transplant recipients were children given TCRalphabeta/CD19-depleted allogeneic hematopoietic cell grafts. About this clonotype itself: It has no known antigen specificity. Base qualities are not at hand, and no much larger clone is one base apart.

The CDR3 holds 17 amino acids from the cysteine to the phenylalanine. Here the CDR3 DNA is all that survives: 51 bases in frame from base 1. The CDR1 and CDR2 encoded by the germline V gene (reference sequence) are LGHDT and YNNKEL. From V the trimming removes 3 bases and from J it removes 4 bases, while the gene matches leave 10 bases of the junction unaccounted for. Overall study outcomes, separate from this receptor: About two months after transplant, the apparently early recovery of alphabetaT-cell counts reportedly depended on just several hundred clones that had expanded rapidly and came from non-depleted graft cells. Over subsequent months, a decline in hyperexpanded clone frequencies was noted, and after one year, T-cell counts and TCRbeta diversity were mostly ascribed to newly produced T cells. In some patients, the high TCRbeta diversity seen at day 60 was put down to recipient T cells and intrathymic progenitors that had survived conditioning.

Recombination joined TRBV3-1 with TRBJ2-5, and 11 bases in between align with TRBD2. Sequenced here: PBMCs, mostly from graft donor cells, sampled 360 days after TCRalphabeta/CD19-depleted stem cell transplant. The receptor was isolated from a boy under three years old who had a stem cell transplant for SCID, so the T cells may come from the graft donor. The base sequence is TGTGCCAGCAGCCAGCGCCTCGTAGCGGGGGGGGGAGAGACCCAGTACTTC. Its translation reads: CASSQRLVAGGGETQYF.